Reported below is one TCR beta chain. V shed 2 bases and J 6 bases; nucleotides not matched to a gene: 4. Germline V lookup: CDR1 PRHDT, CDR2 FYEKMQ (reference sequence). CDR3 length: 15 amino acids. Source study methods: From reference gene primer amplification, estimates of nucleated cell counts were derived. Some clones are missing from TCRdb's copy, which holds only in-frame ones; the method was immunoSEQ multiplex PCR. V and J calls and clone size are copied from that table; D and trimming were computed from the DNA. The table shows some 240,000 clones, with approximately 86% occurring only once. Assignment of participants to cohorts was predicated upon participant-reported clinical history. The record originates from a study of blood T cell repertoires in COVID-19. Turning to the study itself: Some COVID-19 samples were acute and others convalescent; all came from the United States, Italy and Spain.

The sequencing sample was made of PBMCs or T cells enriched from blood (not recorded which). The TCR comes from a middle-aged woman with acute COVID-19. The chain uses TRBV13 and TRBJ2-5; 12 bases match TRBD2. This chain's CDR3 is CASSLLAGGPQTQYF. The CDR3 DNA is TGTGCCAGCAGCTTACTAGCGGGAGGGCCGCAGACCCAGTACTTC.